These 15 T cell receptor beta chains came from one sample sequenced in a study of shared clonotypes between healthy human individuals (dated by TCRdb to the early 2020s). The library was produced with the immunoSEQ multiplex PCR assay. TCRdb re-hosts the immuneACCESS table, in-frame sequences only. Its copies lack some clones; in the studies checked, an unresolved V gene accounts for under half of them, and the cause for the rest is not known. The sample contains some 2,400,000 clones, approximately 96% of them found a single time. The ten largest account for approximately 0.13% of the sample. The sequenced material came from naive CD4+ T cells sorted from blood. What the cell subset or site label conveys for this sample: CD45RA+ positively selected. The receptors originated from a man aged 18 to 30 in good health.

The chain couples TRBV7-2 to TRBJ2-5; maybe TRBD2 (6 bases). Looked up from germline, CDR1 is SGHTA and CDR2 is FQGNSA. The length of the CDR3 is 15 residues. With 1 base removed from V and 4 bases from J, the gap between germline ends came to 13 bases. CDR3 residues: CASSLGLAGPETQYF. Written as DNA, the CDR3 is TGTGCCAGCAGCTTAGGTTTGGCGGGACCAGAGACCCAGTACTTC.

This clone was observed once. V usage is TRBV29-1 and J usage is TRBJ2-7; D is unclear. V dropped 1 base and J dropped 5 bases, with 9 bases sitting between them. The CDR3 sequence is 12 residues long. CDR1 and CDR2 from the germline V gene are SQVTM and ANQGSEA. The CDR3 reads CSVEGSSDEQYF. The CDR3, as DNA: TGCAGCGTTGAAGGCTCCAGCGACGAGCAGTACTTC.

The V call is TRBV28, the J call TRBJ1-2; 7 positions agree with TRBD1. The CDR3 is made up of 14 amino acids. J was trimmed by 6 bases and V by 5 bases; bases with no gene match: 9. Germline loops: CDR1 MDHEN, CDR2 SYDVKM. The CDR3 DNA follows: TGTGCCAGCAGTCTCTTCCCAGGGGGTGATGGCTACACCTTC. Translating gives CASSLFPGGDGYTF.

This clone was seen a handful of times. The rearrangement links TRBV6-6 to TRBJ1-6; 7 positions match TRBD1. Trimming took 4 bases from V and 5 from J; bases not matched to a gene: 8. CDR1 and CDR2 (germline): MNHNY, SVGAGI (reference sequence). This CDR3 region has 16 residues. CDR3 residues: CASSFKDRRDNSPLHF. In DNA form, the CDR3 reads TGTGCCAGCAGTTTCAAGGACAGGAGGGATAATTCACCCCTCCACTTT.

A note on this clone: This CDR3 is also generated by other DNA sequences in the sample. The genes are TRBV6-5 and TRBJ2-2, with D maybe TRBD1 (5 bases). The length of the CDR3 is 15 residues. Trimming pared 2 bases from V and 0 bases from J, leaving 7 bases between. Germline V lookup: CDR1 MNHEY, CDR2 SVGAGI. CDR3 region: CASSYDRPNTGELFF. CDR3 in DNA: TGTGCCAGCAGTTACGACAGACCGAACACCGGGGAGCTGTTTTTT.

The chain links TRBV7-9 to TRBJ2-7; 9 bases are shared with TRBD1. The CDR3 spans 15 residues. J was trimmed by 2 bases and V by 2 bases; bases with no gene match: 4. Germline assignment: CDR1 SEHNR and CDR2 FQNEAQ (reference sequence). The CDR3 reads CASSLPGQGTYEQYF. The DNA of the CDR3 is TGTGCCAGCAGCTTACCGGGACAGGGAACCTACGAGCAGTACTTC.

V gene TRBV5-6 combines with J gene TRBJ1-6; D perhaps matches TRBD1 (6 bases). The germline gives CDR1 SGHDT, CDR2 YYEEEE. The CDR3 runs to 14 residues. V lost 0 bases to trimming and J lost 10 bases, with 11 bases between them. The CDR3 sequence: CASSLAGGGSPLHF. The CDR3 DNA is TGTGCCAGCAGCTTGGCCGGGGGCGGGTCACCCCTCCACTTT.

CDR3 in amino acids: CASSPGTGGGYGYTF. Written as DNA, the CDR3 is TGTGCCAGCAGTCCAGGGACAGGGGGTGGATATGGCTACACCTTC. The rearrangement links TRBV27 to TRBJ1-2; 11 bases fit TRBD1. After removal of 5 bases from V and 5 bases from J, the junction contained 7 bases not matched to a gene. This CDR3 is built from 15 residues. Germline loops: CDR1 MNHEY, CDR2 SMNVEV (reference sequence).

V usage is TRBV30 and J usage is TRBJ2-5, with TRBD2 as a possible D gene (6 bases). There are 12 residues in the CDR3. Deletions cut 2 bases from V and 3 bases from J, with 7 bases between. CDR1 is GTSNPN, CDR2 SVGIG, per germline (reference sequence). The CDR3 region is CAWSRTKETQYF. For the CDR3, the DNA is TGTGCCTGGAGTCGGACTAAAGAGACCCAGTACTTC.

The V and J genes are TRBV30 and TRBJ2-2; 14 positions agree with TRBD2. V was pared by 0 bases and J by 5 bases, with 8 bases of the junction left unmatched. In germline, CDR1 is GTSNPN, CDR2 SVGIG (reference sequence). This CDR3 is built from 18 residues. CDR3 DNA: TGTGCCTGGAGTGTACCTCGGACTAGCGGGAGGAGTACCGGGGAGCTGTTTTTT. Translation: CAWSVPRTSGRSTGELFF.

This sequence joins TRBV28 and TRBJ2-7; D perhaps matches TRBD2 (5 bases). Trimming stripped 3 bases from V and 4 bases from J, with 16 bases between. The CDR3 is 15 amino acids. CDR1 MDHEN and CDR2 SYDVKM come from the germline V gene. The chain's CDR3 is CASSLVRGPVYEQYF. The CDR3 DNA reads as TGTGCCAGCAGTTTGGTTCGAGGGCCGGTTTACGAGCAGTACTTC.

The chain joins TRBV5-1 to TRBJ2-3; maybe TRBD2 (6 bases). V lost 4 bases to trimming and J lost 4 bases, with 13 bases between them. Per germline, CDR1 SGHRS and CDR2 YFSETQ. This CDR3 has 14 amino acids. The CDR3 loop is CASSPGALSDTQYF. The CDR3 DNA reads TGCGCCAGCAGCCCGGGAGCGCTCTCAGATACGCAGTATTTT.

In nucleotides, the CDR3 is TGTGCCAGCAGCCTCAAGGGGTTAGGGTACGAGCAGTACTTC. It specifies CASSLKGLGYEQYF. The chain joins TRBV11-2 to TRBJ2-7; D is perhaps TRBD1 (5 bases). Per the germline V gene, CDR1 is SGHAT and CDR2 is FQNNGV. The CDR3 has 14 residues. The germline V and J ends were trimmed by 5 bases and 4 bases, with 15 bases remaining between them.

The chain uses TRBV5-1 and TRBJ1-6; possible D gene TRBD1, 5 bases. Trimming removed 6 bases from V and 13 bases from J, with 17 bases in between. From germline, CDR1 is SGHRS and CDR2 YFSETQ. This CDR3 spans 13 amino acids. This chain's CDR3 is CASTYWGSPPLHF. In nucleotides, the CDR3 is TGCGCCAGCACATACTGGGGCAGCCCGCCCCTCCACTTT.

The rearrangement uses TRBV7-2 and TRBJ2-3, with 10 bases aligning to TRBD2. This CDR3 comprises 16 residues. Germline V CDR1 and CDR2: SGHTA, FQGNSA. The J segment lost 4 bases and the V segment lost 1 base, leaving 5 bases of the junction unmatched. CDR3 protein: CASSLVPSGSSDTQYF. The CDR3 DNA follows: TGTGCCAGCAGCTTAGTTCCTAGCGGGAGTTCAGATACGCAGTATTTT.